This TCR beta chain was sequenced for a study of T cells in Graves' hyperthyroidism and ophthalmopathy. The source material, RNA transcripts, was used to amplify TCR beta CDR3 regions. The TCR CDR3 first-round RT-PCR relied on the HTBI primer set. TCRdb fed the multiplex PCR reads into MiXCR, producing one record per CDR3 protein. The sample consists of under 350,000 distinct CDR3 sequences, around 20% of them appearing once. The germline CDR1 and CDR2 sequences are SGHKS and YYEKEE (reference sequence). The CDR3 spans 15 residues. The V and J ends lost 0 bases and 1 base, in that order; junction bases with no gene match: 3. The sample holds many counts of this clonotype. Orbital computed tomography and thyroid ultrasound, together with serum TRAb and thyroxine and clinical symptoms, were used for diagnoses.

Input material: blood. This receptor was taken from a woman aged 50 to 65 with Graves' hyperthyroidism. The V and J genes are TRBV5-5 and TRBJ1-1; 7 nucleotides align to TRBD1. Here the CDR3 reads CASSLGDSPNTEAFF. DNA for the CDR3: TGTGCCAGCAGCTTGGGGGACAGCCCGAACACTGAAGCTTTCTTT.